Listed below are T cell receptor beta chains from one sample, sequenced in a study of control samples from healthy donors and cancer patients. Measured with immunoSEQ multiplex PCR; TCRdb has only the in-frame clones, and not every one. The table includes around 55,000 clones, roughly 86% detected once. Specimen: blood. These TCRs come from a middle-aged man in good health. The CDR3 runs from the conserved cysteine through the conserved F or W. D genes are given only for firm matches. Some rows have no size entry. The others give once, few or many, or a class for an expanded clone.

V gene,clone size,D gene,J gene,CDR3 protein,CDR3 DNA
TRBV9,-,-,TRBJ2-1,CASSAGWINNEQFF,TGTGCCAGCAGCGCGGGGTGGATAAACAATGAGCAGTTCTTC
TRBV11-2,-,-,TRBJ2-2,CASSLGSNTGELFF,TGTGCCAGCAGCTTAGGCTCGAACACCGGGGAGCTGTTTTTT
TRBV7-2,-,TRBD2,TRBJ2-1,CASSLRAGEQFF,TGTGCCAGCAGCTTAAGAGCGGGGGAGCAGTTCTTC
TRBV6-6,-,TRBD1,TRBJ1-6,CASRPTGGAGSPLHF,TGTGCCAGCAGACCGACAGGGGGCGCAGGATCACCCCTCCACTTT
TRBV11-3,once,-,TRBJ1-5,CASSSHSNQPQHF,TGTGCCAGCAGCTCCCATAGCAATCAGCCCCAGCATTTT
TRBV12-3/TRBV12-4,-,-,TRBJ1-4,CASSYMGEKLFF,TGTGCCAGCAGTTATATGGGGGAAAAACTGTTTTTT
TRBV4-1,-,-,TRBJ1-6,CASSQEVLASVNSPLHF,TGCGCCAGCAGCCAAGAGGTCCTGGCCTCCGTGAATTCACCCCTCCACTTT
TRBV5-1,-,TRBD1,TRBJ2-7,CASRETGVYEQYF,TGCGCCAGCAGAGAGACAGGGGTCTACGAGCAGTACTTC
TRBV28,-,-,TRBJ1-3,CASSPLGTTSGNTIYF,TGTGCCAGCAGTCCCCTCGGGACAACCTCTGGAAACACCATATATTTT
TRBV7-9,-,-,TRBJ2-1,CASSPGVYNEQFF,TGTGCCAGCAGCCCGGGGGTCTACAATGAGCAGTTCTTC
TRBV7-9,-,TRBD1,TRBJ1-2,CASSHTGQGGDYGYTF,TGTGCCAGCAGCCATACGGGACAGGGCGGTGACTATGGCTACACCTTC
TRBV24-1,-,TRBD2,TRBJ2-7,CATSDSGTSGPYEQYF,TGTGCCACCAGTGACTCCGGGACTAGCGGACCCTACGAGCAGTACTTC
TRBV12-3/TRBV12-4,-,-,TRBJ2-7,CASSLAGVPEQYF,TGTGCCAGCAGTTTAGCGGGAGTACCCGAGCAGTACTTC
TRBV15,-,-,TRBJ2-4,CATSRAGTVAKNIQYF,TGTGCCACCAGCAGGGCCGGGACCGTAGCCAAAAACATTCAGTACTTC
TRBV27,-,-,TRBJ2-1,CASSLSWTDEQFF,TGTGCCAGCAGTTTATCGTGGACAGATGAGCAGTTCTTC
TRBV4-3,-,TRBD2,TRBJ2-2,CASSQDIRTSGGELFF,TGCGCCAGCAGCCAAGATATTCGGACTAGCGGCGGGGAGCTGTTTTTT
TRBV4-1,few,-,TRBJ2-7,CASSQDIPTGLSYEQYF,TGCGCCAGCAGCCAGGATATCCCCACAGGTCTCTCCTACGAGCAGTACTTC
TRBV11-3,-,-,TRBJ1-1,CASSFYDGIEAFF,TGTGCCAGCAGCTTTTACGACGGCATTGAAGCTTTCTTT
TRBV29-1,-,TRBD2,TRBJ2-1,CSVDGSGRVNEQFF,TGCAGCGTTGATGGTAGCGGGAGGGTCAATGAGCAGTTCTTC
TRBV9,-,-,TRBJ1-2,CASSASGNGYTF,TGTGCCAGCAGCGCATCAGGAAATGGCTACACCTTC
TRBV10-1,-,-,TRBJ2-1,CASSEFGGAYNEQFF,TGCGCCAGCAGTGAATTTGGCGGGGCCTACAATGAGCAGTTCTTC
TRBV6-2/TRBV6-3,large,-,TRBJ1-1,CASSYSSTDPLNTEAFF,TGTGCCAGCAGTTACTCGAGTACGGACCCCCTGAACACTGAAGCTTTCTTT
TRBV27,-,-,TRBJ1-4,CASKAFEKLFF,TGTGCCAGCAAAGCATTTGAAAAACTGTTTTTT
TRBV5-1,-,-,TRBJ1-6,CASSLAGSRFNSPLHF,TGCGCCAGCAGCCTCGCCGGCTCACGGTTTAATTCACCCCTCCACTTT
TRBV11-3,-,-,TRBJ2-6,CASSSTGANVLTF,TGTGCCAGCAGCTCTACGGGGGCCAACGTCCTGACTTTC
TRBV5-5,once,-,TRBJ1-4,CASSPNPDSGDWKEKLFF,TGTGCCAGCAGCCCTAACCCAGACTCAGGGGATTGGAAAGAAAAACTGTTTTTT
TRBV6-1,once,TRBD1,TRBJ1-6,CASSEFRDSSNSPLHF,TGTGCCAGCAGTGAGTTCCGGGACAGTTCGAATTCACCCCTCCACTTT
TRBV11-2,once,TRBD2,TRBJ2-5,CASSLGAGGPHETQYF,TGTGCCAGCAGCTTAGGCGCGGGAGGGCCCCATGAGACCCAGTACTTC
TRBV5-4,once,-,TRBJ2-5,CASSKGDSETQYF,TGTGCCAGCAGCAAGGGGGACTCGGAGACCCAGTACTTC
TRBV5-4,-,TRBD2,TRBJ2-2,CASSPSGRAGELFF,TGTGCCAGCAGTCCTAGCGGGAGGGCCGGGGAGCTGTTTTTT
TRBV27,once,-,TRBJ1-1,CASAHAGARMNTEAFF,TGTGCCAGCGCCCACGCAGGGGCCAGGATGAACACTGAAGCTTTCTTT
TRBV28,-,TRBD1,TRBJ1-1,CAISNRGYGTEAFF,TGTGCCATCTCGAACAGGGGTTACGGCACTGAAGCTTTCTTT
TRBV6-4,-,TRBD1,TRBJ1-1,CASSTTGGTEAFF,TGTGCCAGCAGTACAACAGGGGGCACTGAAGCTTTCTTT
TRBV12-3/TRBV12-4,-,-,TRBJ2-5,CASSTESTQYF,TGTGCCAGCAGTACAGAATCGACCCAGTACTTC
TRBV5-1,-,TRBD1,TRBJ2-3,CASSLSQQGVSTDTQYF,TGCGCCAGCAGCTTGTCCCAGCAGGGGGTGAGCACAGATACGCAGTATTTT
TRBV6-5,-,TRBD2,TRBJ2-1,CASRASGGGGEQFF,TGTGCCAGCAGGGCTAGCGGGGGGGGAGGTGAGCAGTTCTTC
TRBV28,-,TRBD2,TRBJ2-5,CASSPTFLREPEETQYF,TGTGCCAGCAGTCCTACCTTCCTGCGGGAGCCTGAAGAGACCCAGTACTTC
TRBV7-9,-,-,TRBJ1-3,CASSPSGAGNTIYF,TGTGCCAGCAGCCCCTCGGGAGCTGGAAACACCATATATTTT
TRBV11-2,-,-,TRBJ2-7,CASSSSYEQYF,TGTGCCAGCAGCTCTTCCTACGAGCAGTACTTC
TRBV5-6,-,-,TRBJ1-5,CASSSDREPNQPQHF,TGTGCCAGCAGCTCCGACCGGGAACCCAATCAGCCCCAGCATTTT